This T cell receptor beta chain was identified in a study of control samples from healthy donors and cancer patients. Trimming took off 6 bases at V and 8 bases at J, with 17 bases between the two ends. Germline V gene sequence: CDR1 LNHDA, CDR2 SQIVND (reference sequence). This CDR3 comprises 14 residues. This table comes from immunoSEQ multiplex PCR, and its TCRdb copy is limited to in-frame clones, with some not included. Among 80,000 or so clones, 85% to 95% were seen once, and the ten largest hold about 6%. The genes are TRBV19 and TRBJ2-1; D unresolved. Material: blood. This TCR was sampled from a woman in her forties in good health. In nucleotides, the CDR3 is TGTGCCAGTAGGATGGCTGGGCCTAACGATGAGCAGTTCTTC. It specifies CASRMAGPNDEQFF. Full variable domain (remainder filled in from reference TRBV19 and TRBJ2-1): DGGITQSPKYLFRKEGQNVTLSCEQNLNHDAMYWYRQDPGQGLRLIYYSQIVNDFQKGDIAEGYSVSREKKESFPLTVTSAQKNPTAFYLCASRMAGPNDEQFFGPGTRLTVL.